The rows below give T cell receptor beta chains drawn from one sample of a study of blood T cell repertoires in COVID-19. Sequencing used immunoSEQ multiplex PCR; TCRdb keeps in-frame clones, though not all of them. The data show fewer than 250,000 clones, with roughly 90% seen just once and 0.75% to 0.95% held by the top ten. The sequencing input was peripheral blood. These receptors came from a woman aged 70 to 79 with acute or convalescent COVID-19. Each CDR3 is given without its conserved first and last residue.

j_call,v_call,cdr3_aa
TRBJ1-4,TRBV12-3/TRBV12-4,ASSSTGNEKLF
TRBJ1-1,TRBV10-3,AISDRGTGVEAF
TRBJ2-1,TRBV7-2,ASSFGTLGDEQF
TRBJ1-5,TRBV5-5,ASSATGGRGQPQH
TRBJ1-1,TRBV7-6,ASSLGQGRRYTEAF
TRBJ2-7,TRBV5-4,ASSWGGDGGIYEQY
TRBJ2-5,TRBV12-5,ASGLFRAADLQETQY
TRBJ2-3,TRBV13,ASSRDRGMGTDTQY
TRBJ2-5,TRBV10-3,AIGGGDEETQY
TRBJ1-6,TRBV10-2,ASRVGDYNSPLH
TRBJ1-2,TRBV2,ASNLAGAANYGYT
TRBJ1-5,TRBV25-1,ASSVGGQPQH
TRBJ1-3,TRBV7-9,ASSAYRDPGNTIY
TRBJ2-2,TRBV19,ASSQTPGVTGELF
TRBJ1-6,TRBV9,ASSSKSVPNSPLH
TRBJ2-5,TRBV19,ATSQAPQETQY
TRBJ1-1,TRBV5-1,ASSPGTGGPNTEAF
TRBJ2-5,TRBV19,ASSAGFETQY
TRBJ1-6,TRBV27,ASTTRLTGGSNSPLH
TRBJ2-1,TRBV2,ASRLQGSPYNEQF
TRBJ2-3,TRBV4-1,ASSQGSGLASTDTQY
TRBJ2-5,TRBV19,ASKSGREQETQY
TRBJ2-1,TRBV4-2,ASSPGTSDSSYNEQF
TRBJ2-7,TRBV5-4,ASSLISGEQY
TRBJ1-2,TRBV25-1,ASSTRGRGNYGYT
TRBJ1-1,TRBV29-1,SGYSPGETF
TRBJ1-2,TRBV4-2,ASSLGPGQTLAGYGYT
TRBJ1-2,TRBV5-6,ASRPSPRGYGYT
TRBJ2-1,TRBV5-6,ASSLGPAGNSYNEQF
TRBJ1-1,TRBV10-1,ASSGVNTEAF
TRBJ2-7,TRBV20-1,SASGSYEQY